This T cell receptor beta chain is drawn from a study of blood T cell repertoires in COVID-19. About the research overall: Researchers got acute and convalescent COVID-19 samples from the United States, Italy and Spain. Sources were T cells, B-cell-depleted T cells, or PBMCs; the material itself was cDNA or gDNA.

TCRdb's table, derived via immunoSEQ multiplex PCR, lists solely in-frame clones and lacks some. The table shows around 63,000 clones, with 79% occurring only once. The CDR3 has 15 residues. CDR1 and CDR2 from the germline V gene are MDHEN and SYDVKM. V lost 4 bases to trimming and J lost 1 base, with 12 bases between them. The chain recombines TRBV28 with TRBJ2-3; D is possibly TRBD2 (5 bases). The specimen sequenced was peripheral blood. The source is a human donor in a cohort sampled during active COVID-19. CDR3 nucleotide sequence: TGTGCCAGCAGTTCTGGCGGAGGTGGCACAGATACGCAGTATTTT. Translating gives CASSSGGGGTDTQYF.